These T cell receptor beta chains were read from a single sample in a study of somatic mutations in cytotoxic T cells in rheumatoid arthritis. Measured with immunoSEQ multiplex PCR; TCRdb has only the in-frame clones, and not every one. The data show more than 15,000 clones, roughly 79% seen once. Sequencing input: CD8+ T cells sorted from blood. Receptor source: an adult with rheumatoid arthritis. The CDR3 runs from the conserved cysteine through the conserved F or W.

v_call cdr3_aa
TRBV4-1 CASSLLVENTEAFF
TRBV13 CASSFRVGATEAFF
TRBV6-5 CASSVLTGGRDTQYF
TRBV7-9 CASSFSLVNEQYF
TRBV11-2 CASSILSAEQYF
TRBV18 CASSPDASWPPLHF
TRBV29-1 CSAPDRPYGYTF
TRBV6-1 CASSWDRGRGTEAFF
TRBV5-1 CASSLAGQLWGYTF
TRBV6-5 CASSRTGNQPQHF
TRBV14 CASSQVYTGESSGANVLTF
TRBV2 CASTPERGSYNEQFF
TRBV5-1 CASSSGTFSYEQYF
TRBV2 CASRDPTSGGYNEQFF
TRBV29-1 CSVTSAGEQYF
TRBV11-3 CASSPRGAVSTDTQYF
TRBV29-1 CSVETGLYEQYF
TRBV19 CASSLTGAPEAFF
TRBV7-6 CASSAYSVASSYEQYF
TRBV27 CASSLNRNTEAFF
TRBV6-1 CASSEAGNQPQHF
TRBV6-6 CASSYLTGFHQPQHF
TRBV7-9 CAGEGTGLYGYTF
TRBV28 CASSLLSLAKNIQYF
TRBV5-1 CASSERGASSYNEQFF
TRBV27 CASSSGISYEQYF